This T cell receptor beta chain was documented in a study of CD4 and CD8 cells across lung adenocarcinoma regions. Donors had localized lung adenocarcinoma, a non-small cell lung cancer. By share, this clonotype ranks as medium-sized (0.01 to 0.1%). One entry per CDR3 protein, called by TCRdb with MiXCR from the PCR reads. The sample includes about 23,000 distinct CDR3 sequences, roughly half of them seen just once. The material sequenced was CD4+ T cells from the center of a lung tumor. The TCR originated in a male donor with lung adenocarcinoma. The CD4 and CD8 labels of this study may be unreliable.

CDR3 coding DNA: TGTGCCAGCAGTTACTCGAGGTCAGGGACAACCTACGAGCAGTACTTC. As protein: CASSYSRSGTTYEQYF. The chain recombines TRBV6-5 with TRBJ2-7; tentative D call: TRBD1 (6 bases). The germline CDR1 and CDR2 sequences are MNHEY and SVGAGI. V lost 0 bases and J lost 2, with 14 bases in between. The CDR3 totals 16 residues.